These 17 T cell receptor beta chains were all obtained from the same sample, sequenced in a study of blood T cell repertoires in COVID-19. Here immunoSEQ multiplex PCR was the method, and the copy in TCRdb shows in-frame clones only, minus some. This sample yields about 340,000 clones, of which 92% are seen a single time; 18% belongs to the top ten. The sample consisted of PBMCs or T cells enriched from blood (not recorded which). The receptors derive from a woman aged 25 to 39 who had recovered from COVID-19.

The rearrangement links TRBV10-3 to TRBJ1-2, with TRBD1 as a possible D gene (6 bases). The CDR3 runs to 14 residues. The V gene lost 6 bases and the J gene lost 6 bases, with 17 bases spanning the gap. Germline V gene data show CDR1 as ENHRY and CDR2 as SYGVKD. CDR3 coding DNA: TGTGCCATCAGAGGTACAGGGCCCACTAATGGCTACACCTTC. Protein: CAIRGTGPTNGYTF.

J is TRBJ1-6 and V is TRBV10-2; TRBD1 agrees at 7 bases. The CDR3 runs 13 residues. Germline trimming cut 7 bases from V and 7 bases from J; bases unmatched to any gene: 4. CDR1 is WSHSY, CDR2 SAAADI, per germline. CDR3: CASKPRGNSPLHF. CDR3 DNA: TGCGCCAGCAAGCCCAGGGGGAATTCACCCCTCCACTTT.

This clone has just a few counts. The J gene is TRBJ1-2, the V gene TRBV7-2, with 7 bases matching TRBD1. Germline lookup yields CDR1 SGHTA and CDR2 FQGNSA. This CDR3 spans 15 amino acids. Losses at the gene ends were 1 base for V and 4 bases for J; bases not matched to a gene: 6. The CDR3 DNA follows: TGTGCCAGCAGCTTAGACAGGGGACAATTCTATGGCTACACCTTC. It translates to CASSLDRGQFYGYTF.

The chain couples TRBV3-1 (or the pseudogene TRBV3-2) to TRBJ1-6; no clear D. Germline assignment: CDR1 LGHDT and CDR2 YNNKEL (reference sequence). The CDR3 sequence is 14 residues long. The V end was cut by 0 bases, the J end by 7 bases, with 7 bases between. The DNA for the CDR3 is TGTGCCAGCAGCCAAGACCAGGCGAATTCACCCCTCCACTTT. Its protein product is CASSQDQANSPLHF.

The J gene is TRBJ2-5, the V gene TRBV7-3, with D tentatively TRBD2 (6 bases). V was trimmed by 7 bases and J by 2 bases, leaving 23 bases between them. The CDR3 runs 17 residues. The germline V gene has CDR1 SGHTA and CDR2 FQGTGA. Written as DNA, the CDR3 is TGTGCCAGCACCAGAAAAAGGTTGCGGGGCGAACAAGAGACCCAGTACTTC. It translates to CASTRKRLRGEQETQYF.

The chain has TRBV18 and TRBJ2-3; TRBD2 matches 10 bases. The junction had 4 bases not matched to a gene; V was cut back by 0 bases and J by 4 bases. Germline V gives CDR1 KGHSH, CDR2 LQKENI. CDR3 length: 16 residues. CDR3 sequence (DNA): TGTGCCAGCTCACCACCGGGACTAGCGAGCGCAGATACGCAGTATTTT. As protein: CASSPPGLASADTQYF. Full variable domain (rest looked up from reference TRBV18 and TRBJ2-3): NAGVMQNPRHLVRRRGQEARLRCSPMKGHSHVYWYRQLPEEGLKFMVYLQKENIIDESGMPKERFSAEFPKEGPSILRIQQVVRGDSAAYFCASSPPGLASADTQYFGPGTRLTVL.

The rearrangement uses TRBV5-1 and TRBJ2-3, with TRBD2 matching over 12 bases. CDR3 length equals 17 residues. Germline CDR1 reads SGHRS; CDR2 reads YFSETQ. The trim removed 4 bases at V and 6 bases at J, leaving 12 bases unmatched. The CDR3 sequence is CASSPPNGLAGIDTQYF. The CDR3 DNA reads TGCGCCAGCAGCCCGCCTAATGGACTAGCGGGGATTGATACGCAGTATTTT.

The chain links TRBV7-9 to TRBJ1-4; tentatively, D is TRBD1 (6 bases). There are 14 residues in the CDR3. Germline V lookup: CDR1 SEHNR, CDR2 FQNEAQ (reference sequence). V lost 8 bases and J 5 bases, leaving 15 bases between the germline ends. CDR3 protein: CASAPGHTNEKLFF. CDR3 bases: TGTGCCAGCGCCCCGGGACACACAAATGAAAAACTGTTTTTT. Based on the CDR3 plus reference TRBV7-9 and TRBJ1-4, the full variable domain is DTGVSQNPRHKITKRGQNVTFRCDPISEHNRLYWYRQTLGQGPEFLTYFQNEAQLEKSRLLSDRFSAERPKGSFSTLEIQRTEQGDSAMYLCASAPGHTNEKLFFGSGTQLSVL.

V is TRBV15 and J is TRBJ1-2; D gene unclear. Germline CDR1 LNHNV, CDR2 YYDKDF (reference sequence). CDR3 length: 17 amino acids. Trimming shortened V by 0 bases and J by 5 bases, and 19 bases separated the two germline ends. This CDR3 reads CATSRDRGLMEMYGYTF. CDR3 in DNA: TGTGCCACCAGCAGAGATAGAGGGCTTATGGAGATGTATGGCTACACCTTC.

The chain links TRBV11-2 to TRBJ2-1; tentatively, D is TRBD2 (5 bases). V was clipped by 2 bases and J by 2 bases, with 10 bases between them. The CDR3 is made up of 15 amino acids. The germline CDR1 and CDR2 sequences are SGHAT and FQNNGV. Written as DNA, the CDR3 is TGTGCCAGCAGCTTACTGGGGAGCACCTACAATGAGCAGTTCTTC. Its protein is CASSLLGSTYNEQFF.

The rearrangement uses TRBV28 and TRBJ2-5; the match to TRBD2 covers 9 bases. The junction had 11 bases not matched to a gene; V was cut back by 6 bases and J by 3 bases. The CDR3 length is 16 residues. CDR1 is MDHEN, CDR2 SYDVKM, per germline. The CDR3 nucleotides are TGTGCCAGCAGCGGGAGGCGACTAGCGGCCGAAGAGACCCAGTACTTC. It codes for CASSGRRLAAEETQYF.

The rearrangement joins TRBV7-6 to TRBJ2-1; 15 bases are shared with TRBD2. The CDR3 length is 19 residues. The germline gives CDR1 SGHVS, CDR2 FNYEAQ. V trimming: 0 bases; J trimming: 9 bases; junction bases outside the gene matches: 12. The CDR3 DNA reads TGTGCCAGCAGCTTAGCCTGGACTAGCGGGAGGGCCGCCTCGGTTGAGCAGTTCTTC. It translates to CASSLAWTSGRAASVEQFF.

The chain joins TRBV29-1 to TRBJ2-5; D may be TRBD2 (6 bases). The V and J ends lost 1 base and 4 bases respectively, with 13 bases between them. Germline V gene sequence: CDR1 SQVTM, CDR2 ANQGSEA. The CDR3 sequence is 14 residues long. CDR3 loop: CSVEGPGGGETQYF. CDR3 DNA sequence: TGCAGCGTTGAAGGGCCCGGGGGAGGAGAGACCCAGTACTTC. Full variable domain (missing parts from reference TRBV29-1 and TRBJ2-5): SAVISQKPSRDICQRGTSLTIQCQVDSQVTMMFWYRQQPGQSLTLIATANQGSEATYESGFVIDKFPISRPNLTFSTLTVSNMSPEDSSIYLCSVEGPGGGETQYFGPGTRLLVL.

This chain uses TRBV28 with TRBJ2-7; 8 bases match TRBD1. The CDR3 consists of 15 residues. The germline CDR1 and CDR2 sequences are MDHEN and SYDVKM. The V segment lost 4 bases and the J segment 6 bases; nucleotides outside the gene matches: 11. The CDR3 region is CASSWAWQGASEQYF. The CDR3 nucleotides are TGTGCCAGCAGTTGGGCCTGGCAGGGGGCCTCCGAGCAGTACTTC.

The rearrangement joins TRBV3-1 (or the pseudogene TRBV3-2) to TRBJ2-7; 7 bases map to TRBD2. CDR1 and CDR2 from the germline V gene are LGHDT and YNNKEL (reference sequence). V lost 4 bases, J lost 4 bases, and 7 bases stayed unmatched. This CDR3 contains 14 residues. In DNA form, the CDR3 reads TGTGCCAGCAGCCCTGGGGGGGTCGGGTACGAGCAGTACTTC. Translated, it gives CASSPGGVGYEQYF.

The V and J genes are TRBV9 and TRBJ2-2; TRBD2 might be the D (5 bases). CDR1 and CDR2 (germline): SGDLS, YYNGEE. CDR3 length: 15 amino acids. V was trimmed by 4 bases and J by 1 base, leaving 11 bases between them. The CDR3 sequence is CASSSLEGNTGELFF. The CDR3, as DNA: TGTGCCAGCAGCTCCCTCGAGGGGAACACCGGGGAGCTGTTTTTT.

This chain uses TRBV19 with TRBJ1-2; D is unresolved. Germline CDR1 reads LNHDA; CDR2 reads SQIVND (reference sequence). There are 14 residues in the CDR3. Trimming took off 6 bases at V and 2 bases at J, with 13 bases between the two ends. The CDR3 is CASSIPGGNYGYTF. The CDR3 nucleotides read TGTGCCAGTAGCATACCGGGCGGGAACTATGGCTACACCTTC.